This TCR beta chain was recorded in a study of blood T cell repertoires in COVID-19. Overall study context: Spain, Italy and the United States supplied samples that represented acute and convalescent COVID-19. From T cells, B-cell-depleted T cells, or PBMCs came the material, which was cDNA or gDNA.

Source study methods: Counts of nucleated cells, estimated from reference gene primer amplification, were obtained. Here immunoSEQ multiplex PCR was the method, and the copy in TCRdb shows in-frame clones only, minus some. Clone size and V and J calls were adopted from that table, with D and trimming inferred from the DNA. There are over 120,000 clones in the sample; more than 75% occur only once, and 37% lies in the top ten. The V segment lost 4 bases and the J segment 2 bases; nucleotides outside the gene matches: 12. Germline lookup yields CDR1 SGDLS and CDR2 YYNGEE. CDR3 length: 17 residues. Sequencing was performed on peripheral blood. The TCR sequence derives from a man aged 45-65 years who had recovered from COVID-19. The rearrangement links TRBV9 to TRBJ2-1, with 7 bases that match TRBD2. DNA of the CDR3: TGTGCCAGCAGCTCCTACCCCGGGACTAACCCCTACAATGAGCAGTTCTTC. Its translation is CASSSYPGTNPYNEQFF.